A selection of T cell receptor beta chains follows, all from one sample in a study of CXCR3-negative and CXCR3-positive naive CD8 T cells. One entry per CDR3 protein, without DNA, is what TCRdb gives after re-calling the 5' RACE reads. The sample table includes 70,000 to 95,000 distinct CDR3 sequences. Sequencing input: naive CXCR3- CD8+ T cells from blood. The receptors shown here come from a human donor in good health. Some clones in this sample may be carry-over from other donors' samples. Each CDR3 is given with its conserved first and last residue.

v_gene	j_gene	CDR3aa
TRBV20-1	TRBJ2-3	CSAWDFLRTDTQYF
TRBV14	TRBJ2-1	CASSLIAGGYIDEQFF
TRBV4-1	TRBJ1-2	CASSQDPTQGGQYGYTF
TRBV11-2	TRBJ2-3	CASTPSGSADTQYF
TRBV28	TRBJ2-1	CASTAGFPSGEQFF
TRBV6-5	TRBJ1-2	CASSSPYEQGNGYTF
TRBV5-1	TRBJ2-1	CASSHGRTATYNEQFF
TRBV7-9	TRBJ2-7	CASSLPPTRENEQYF
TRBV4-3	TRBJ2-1	CASSPGESSYNEQFF
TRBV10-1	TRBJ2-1	CASSESANEQFF
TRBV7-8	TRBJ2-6	CASSLEAGYLSGANVLTF
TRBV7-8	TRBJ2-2	CASSLTSGGTGELFF
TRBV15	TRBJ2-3	CATSGRAGYTDTQYF
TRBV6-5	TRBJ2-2	CASSSEDANTGELFF
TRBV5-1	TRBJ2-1	CASSLDSAVEQFF
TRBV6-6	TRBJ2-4	CASSYPSGDQYF
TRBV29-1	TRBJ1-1	CSVDEAGNTEAFF
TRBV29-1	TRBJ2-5	CSATTRIETQYF
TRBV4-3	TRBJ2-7	CASSQEGGGSYEQYF
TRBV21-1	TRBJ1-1	CASSKPMGSRTNAFF
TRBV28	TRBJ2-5	CASILAGKGETQYF
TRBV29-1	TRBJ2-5	CSVVVNAETQYF
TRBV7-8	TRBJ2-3	CASSLESKGMTDTQYF
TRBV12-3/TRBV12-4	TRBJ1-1	CASSFGGGGAEAFF
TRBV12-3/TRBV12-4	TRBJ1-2	CASRQGSNYGYTF
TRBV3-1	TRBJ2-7	CASSQENRDRQPEQYF
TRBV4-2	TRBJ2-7	CASSQSRDRGDEQYF
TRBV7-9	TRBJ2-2	CASSLVPTPNTGELFF
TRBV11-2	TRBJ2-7	CASSFDPVGLALQQYF
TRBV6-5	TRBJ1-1	CASAGAGNTEAFF
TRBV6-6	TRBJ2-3	CASSYLAGGPTDTQYF
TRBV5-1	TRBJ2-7	CASSVEAGPPHYEQYF
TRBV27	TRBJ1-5	CASSSNPGRFNQPQHF
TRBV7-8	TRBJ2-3	CASSLEGDTQYF
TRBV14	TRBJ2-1	CASSQDFSGYNEQFF
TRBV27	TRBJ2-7	CASSPTGSEQYF
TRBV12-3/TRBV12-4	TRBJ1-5	CASSFLGGHSNQPQHF
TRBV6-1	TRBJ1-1	CASSNGQGWLEAFF
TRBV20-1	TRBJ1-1	CSASMNTEAFF
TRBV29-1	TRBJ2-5	CSVDTGEETQYF
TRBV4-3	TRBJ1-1	CASSQERGAQAFF
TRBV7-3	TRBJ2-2	CASSPPGTGELFF
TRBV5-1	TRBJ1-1	CASSPPGHRNTEAFF
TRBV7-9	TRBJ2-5	CASSLGPANQETQYF
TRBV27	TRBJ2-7	CASSSGLSYEQYF
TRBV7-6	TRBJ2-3	CASSFNPQNGRDGTDTQYF
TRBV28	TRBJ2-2	CATQRLAVNTGELFF
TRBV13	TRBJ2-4	CASSERRVAKNIQYF
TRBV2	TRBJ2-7	CASSGGFEQYF
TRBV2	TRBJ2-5	CASSAGVGETQYF
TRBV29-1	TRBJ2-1	CSVSGQGHNEQFF
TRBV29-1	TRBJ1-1	CSADMNTEAFF
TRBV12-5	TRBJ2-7	CASGWTSGSYEQYF
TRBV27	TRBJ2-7	CASTTAGGSEQYF
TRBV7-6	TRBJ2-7	CASSWGQGSSYEPYF
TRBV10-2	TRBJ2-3	CASSESRGLSTDTQYF
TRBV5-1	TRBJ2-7	CASSLGRGYEQHF